The clone carrying this TCR beta chain appeared a few times. What it recognizes is unknown. The CDR3 loop spans 12 amino acids. Germline CDR1 is SQVTM and CDR2 is ANQGSEA. V was clipped by 5 bases and J by 7 bases, with 12 bases between them. The record originates from a study of cytomegalovirus exposure and HLA in healthy donors. Study in general: As released early, the data held roughly 85 million unique TCRs from HLA-typed donors.

Study-wide points: A later analysis showed TCR association rates differing by HLA locus, peaking at DRB1 and lowest at HLA-C.

Whereas donors were nominally healthy upon sampling, unrecorded immune exposures were probable. The study ran its PCR with 60 Vbeta and 13 Jbeta primers. Sequencing used immunoSEQ multiplex PCR; TCRdb keeps in-frame clones, though not all of them. The sample carries 120,000 or so clones, over 8.5% recorded once. The rearrangement uses TRBV29-1 and TRBJ2-1, with D hard to call. The source of this sequence is a woman between 40 and 55 years old in good health and CMV-seropositive. The sequenced material came from PBMCs. Here the CDR3 DNA reads TGCAGCGTTACCGTATTCAGGAATGAGCAGTTCTTC. The encoded protein is CSVTVFRNEQFF.